This T cell receptor (beta chain) was identified during a study of blood T cell repertoires in COVID-19. In the study overall: Both acute and convalescent COVID-19 samples were obtained from the United States, Italy and Spain. PBMCs, B-cell-depleted T cells, or T cells were the source of the cDNA or gDNA that made up the material.

Followed over time, Seattle patients had been enrolled while infection was active. In the source study's methods: Reference gene primer amplification in the assay estimated nucleated cell counts. Profiled with immunoSEQ multiplex PCR; TCRdb holds only in-frame clones, not every one. Clone size and V and J calls were adopted from that table, with D and trimming inferred from the DNA. The repertoire holds about 73,000 clones, with roughly three quarters as singletons. Specimen: peripheral blood. This clonotype was obtained from a man between 70 and 80 years old with COVID-19, enrolled during active disease.

The CDR3 is CASSPTGQGIAGANVLTF. CDR3 bases: TGTGCCAGCAGCCCGACGGGACAGGGTATTGCTGGGGCCAACGTCCTGACTTTC. V and J are TRBV9 and TRBJ2-6; 9 nucleotides agree with TRBD1. This CDR3 is 18 amino acids long. Trimming removed 4 bases from V and 2 bases from J; junction bases left unmatched: 10. CDR1 is SGDLS, CDR2 YYNGEE, per germline.